The next 5 T cell receptor beta chains were all read from a single sample in a study of read filtering for tumor transcriptome and immune sequencing. This library used about 400 ng RNA and molecular barcoded adaptors spanning alpha/delta and beta/gamma chains. Each CDR3 protein is one row after TCRdb ran MiXCR on the reads. The sample lists 75,000 to 90,000 distinct CDR3 sequences, roughly an eighth occurring once. The material sequenced was a population of CD138-negative cells sorted from bone marrow. These receptors came from a donor aged 40 or over with multiple myeloma.

This clonotype was seen at least ten times. This chain links TRBV29-1 with TRBJ2-2; D ambiguous. Trimming stripped 7 bases from V and 3 bases from J, with 9 bases between. The CDR3 loop spans 12 amino acids. Looked up from germline, CDR1 is SQVTM and CDR2 is ANQGSEA. The CDR3 nucleotides are TGCAGCGCCTCAAGTCACACCGGGGAGCTGTTTTTT. Protein sequence: CSASSHTGELFF.

This clonotype was counted a few times. A much larger clone lies one base from this, so it may be a read error. The chain links TRBV20-1 to TRBJ2-5; 8 bases align to TRBD1. The CDR3 is made up of 14 amino acids. J lost 4 bases, V lost 5 bases, and 9 bases had no gene match. Looked up from germline, CDR1 is DFQATT and CDR2 is SNEGSKA (reference sequence). The CDR3 DNA is TGCAGTGCTCGTAAGGTACAGGGGGGAGAGACCCAGTACTTC. This encodes CSARKVQGGETQYF.

This clonotype was recorded many times. The chain joins TRBV15 to TRBJ1-4; a weak D match, TRBD1 (5 bases). The V gene's germline CDR1 is LNHNV and CDR2 YYDKDF (reference sequence). The ends were cut back, 1 base at V and 4 bases at J, with 10 bases in the middle. This CDR3 contains 15 residues. The CDR3 region is CATSRAGTLNEKLFF. In nucleotides, the CDR3 is TGTGCCACCAGCAGAGCCGGGACCCTTAATGAAAAACTGTTTTTT.

This clonotype was detected ten times or more. The chain combines TRBV30 with TRBJ2-1; 11 nucleotides agree with TRBD2. Germline V gene lookup returns CDR1 GTSNPN and CDR2 SVGIG (reference sequence). Losses at the gene ends were 2 bases for V and 12 bases for J; bases not matched to a gene: 3. The CDR3 has 12 amino acids. CDR3 nucleotide sequence: TGTGCCTGGAGTCTAGCGGGAGGAAGGCAGTTCTTC. Its protein is CAWSLAGGRQFF.

This clonotype was recorded at least ten times. The V gene is TRBV28, the J gene TRBJ2-2, with D maybe TRBD1 (6 bases). Trimming took 7 bases from V and 0 from J, leaving 33 bases between them. This CDR3 region has 22 residues. Germline loops: CDR1 MDHEN, CDR2 SYDVKM. The CDR3 loop reads CASNSDPDRIARLGSNTGELFF. For the CDR3, the DNA is TGTGCCAGCAACTCCGACCCTGACAGGATAGCCCGCCTAGGATCGAACACCGGGGAGCTGTTTTTT. The whole variable domain, remainder taken from reference TRBV28 and TRBJ2-2, is DVKVTQSSRYLVKRTGEKVFLECVQDMDHENMFWYRQDPGLGLRLIYFSYDVKMKEKGDIPEGYSVSREKKERFSLILESASTNQTSMYLCASNSDPDRIARLGSNTGELFFGEGSRLTVL.